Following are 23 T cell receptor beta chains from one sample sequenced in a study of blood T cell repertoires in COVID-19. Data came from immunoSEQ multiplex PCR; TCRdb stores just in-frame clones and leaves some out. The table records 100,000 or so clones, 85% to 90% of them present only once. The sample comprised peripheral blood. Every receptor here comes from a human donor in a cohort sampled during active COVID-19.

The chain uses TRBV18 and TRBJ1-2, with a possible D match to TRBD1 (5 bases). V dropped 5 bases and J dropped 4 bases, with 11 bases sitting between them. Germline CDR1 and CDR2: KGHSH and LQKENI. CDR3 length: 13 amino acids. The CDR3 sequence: CASSIQASYGYTF. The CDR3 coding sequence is TGTGCCAGCTCAATACAGGCCAGCTATGGCTACACCTTC.

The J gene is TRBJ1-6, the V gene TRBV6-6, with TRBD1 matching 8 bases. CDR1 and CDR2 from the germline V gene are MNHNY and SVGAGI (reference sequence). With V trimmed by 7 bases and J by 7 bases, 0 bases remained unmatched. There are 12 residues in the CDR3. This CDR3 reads CASNRGNSPLHF. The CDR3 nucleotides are TGTGCCAGCAACAGGGGGAATTCACCCCTCCACTTT.

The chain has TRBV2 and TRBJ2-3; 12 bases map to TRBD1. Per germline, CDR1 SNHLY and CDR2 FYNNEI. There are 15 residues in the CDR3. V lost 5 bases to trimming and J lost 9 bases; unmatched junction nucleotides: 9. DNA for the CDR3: TGTGCCAGCAGTACCGGGACAGGGGGCTCGTACACGCAGTATTTT. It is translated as CASSTGTGGSYTQYF.

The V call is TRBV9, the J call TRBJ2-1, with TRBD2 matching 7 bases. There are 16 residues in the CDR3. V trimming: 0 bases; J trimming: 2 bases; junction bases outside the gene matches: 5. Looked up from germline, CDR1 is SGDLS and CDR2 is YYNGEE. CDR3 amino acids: CASSVEKRDAYNEQFF. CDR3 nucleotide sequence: TGTGCCAGCAGCGTAGAAAAGCGGGACGCCTACAATGAGCAGTTCTTC.

CDR3 protein: CASSVGGVGSPLHF. The CDR3 region has the DNA TGTGCCAGCAGCGTGGGGGGGGTAGGATCACCCCTCCACTTT. V gene TRBV9 combines with J gene TRBJ1-6; weak D call: TRBD1 (5 bases). Germline CDR1 reads SGDLS; CDR2 reads YYNGEE. The CDR3 sequence is 14 residues long. V was trimmed by 2 bases and J by 10 bases, leaving 13 bases between them.

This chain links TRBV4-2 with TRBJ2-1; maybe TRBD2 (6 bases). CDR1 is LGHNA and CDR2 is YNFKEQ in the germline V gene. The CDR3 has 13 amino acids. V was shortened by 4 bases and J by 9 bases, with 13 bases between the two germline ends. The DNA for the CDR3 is TGTGCCAGCAGCCTTGGAGGGGTCGGTGAGCAGTTCTTC. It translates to CASSLGGVGEQFF.

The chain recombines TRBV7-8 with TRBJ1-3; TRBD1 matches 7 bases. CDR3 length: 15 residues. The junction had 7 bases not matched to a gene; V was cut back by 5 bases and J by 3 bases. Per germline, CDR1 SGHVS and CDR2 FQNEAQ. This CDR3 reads CASSASGGGGNTIYF. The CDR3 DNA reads TGTGCCAGCAGCGCATCAGGGGGAGGTGGAAACACCATATATTTT. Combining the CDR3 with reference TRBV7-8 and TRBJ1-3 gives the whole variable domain GAGVSQSPRYKVAKRGQDVALRCDPISGHVSLFWYQQALGQGPEFLTYFQNEAQLDKSGLPSDRFFAERPEGSVSTLKIQRTQQEDSAVYLCASSASGGGGNTIYFGEGSWLTVV.

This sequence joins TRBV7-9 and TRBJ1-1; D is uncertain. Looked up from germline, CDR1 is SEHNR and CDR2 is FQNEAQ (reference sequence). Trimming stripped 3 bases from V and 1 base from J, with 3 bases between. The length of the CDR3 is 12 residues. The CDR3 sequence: CASSFGNTEAFF. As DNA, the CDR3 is TGTGCCAGCAGCTTCGGGAACACTGAAGCTTTCTTT. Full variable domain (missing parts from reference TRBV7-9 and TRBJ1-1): DTGVSQNPRHKITKRGQNVTFRCDPISEHNRLYWYRQTLGQGPEFLTYFQNEAQLEKSRLLSDRFSAERPKGSFSTLEIQRTEQGDSAMYLCASSFGNTEAFFGQGTRLTVV.

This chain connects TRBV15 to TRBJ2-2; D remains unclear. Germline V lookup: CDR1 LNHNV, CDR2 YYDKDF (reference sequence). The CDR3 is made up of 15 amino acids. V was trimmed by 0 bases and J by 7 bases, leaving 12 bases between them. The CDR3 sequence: CATSREALSSGELFF. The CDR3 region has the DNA TGTGCCACCAGCAGAGAAGCCCTTAGTAGCGGGGAGCTGTTTTTT. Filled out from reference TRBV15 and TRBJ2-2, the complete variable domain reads DAMVIQNPRYQVTQFGKPVTLSCSQTLNHNVMYWYQQKSSQAPKLLFHYYDKDFNNEADTPDNFQSRRPNTSFCFLDIRSPGLGDTAMYLCATSREALSSGELFFGEGSRLTVL.

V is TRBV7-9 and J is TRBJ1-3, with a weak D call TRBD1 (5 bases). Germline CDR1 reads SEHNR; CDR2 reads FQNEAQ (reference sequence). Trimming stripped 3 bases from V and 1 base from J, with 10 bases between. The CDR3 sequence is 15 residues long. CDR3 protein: CASSFGGSSGNTIYF. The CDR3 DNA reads TGTGCCAGCAGCTTTGGGGGGTCGTCTGGAAACACCATATATTTT.

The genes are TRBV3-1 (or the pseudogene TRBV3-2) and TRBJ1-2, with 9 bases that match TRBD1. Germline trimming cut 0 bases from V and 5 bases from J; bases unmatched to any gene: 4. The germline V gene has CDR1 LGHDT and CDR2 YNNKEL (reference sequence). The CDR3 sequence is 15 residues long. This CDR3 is CASSQESGTGYGYTF. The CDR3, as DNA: TGTGCCAGCAGCCAAGAAAGCGGGACAGGGTATGGCTACACCTTC.

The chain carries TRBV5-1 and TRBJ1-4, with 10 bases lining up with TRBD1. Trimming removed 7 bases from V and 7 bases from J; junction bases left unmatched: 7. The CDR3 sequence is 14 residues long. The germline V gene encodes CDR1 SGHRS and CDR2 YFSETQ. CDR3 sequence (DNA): TGCGCCAGCCAGACAGGGGGCGCGGGTGAAAAACTGTTTTTT. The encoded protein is CASQTGGAGEKLFF.

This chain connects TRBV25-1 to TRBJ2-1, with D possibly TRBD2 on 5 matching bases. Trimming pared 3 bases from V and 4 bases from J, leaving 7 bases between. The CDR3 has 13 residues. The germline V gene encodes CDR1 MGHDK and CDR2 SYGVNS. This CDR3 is CASSDGVYNEQFF. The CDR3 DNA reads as TGTGCCAGCAGTGACGGGGTGTACAATGAGCAGTTCTTC.

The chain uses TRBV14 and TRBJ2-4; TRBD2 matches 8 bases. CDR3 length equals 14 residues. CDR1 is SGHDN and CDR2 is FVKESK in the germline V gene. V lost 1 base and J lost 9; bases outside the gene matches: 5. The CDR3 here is CASSQVGGLGIQYF. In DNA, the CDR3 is TGTGCCAGCAGCCAAGTTGGGGGACTAGGCATTCAGTACTTC.

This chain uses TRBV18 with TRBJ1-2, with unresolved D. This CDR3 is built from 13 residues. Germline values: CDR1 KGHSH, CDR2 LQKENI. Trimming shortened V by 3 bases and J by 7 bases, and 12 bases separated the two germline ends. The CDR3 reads CASSPNNAGGYTF. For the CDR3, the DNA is TGTGCCAGCTCACCTAATAACGCGGGTGGCTACACCTTC.

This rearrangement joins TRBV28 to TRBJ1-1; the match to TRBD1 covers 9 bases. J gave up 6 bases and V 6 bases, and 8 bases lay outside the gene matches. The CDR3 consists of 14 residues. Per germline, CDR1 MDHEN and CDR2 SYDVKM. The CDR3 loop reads CASSSLTGGPEAFF. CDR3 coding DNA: TGTGCCAGCAGCTCGCTTACAGGGGGCCCTGAAGCTTTCTTT.

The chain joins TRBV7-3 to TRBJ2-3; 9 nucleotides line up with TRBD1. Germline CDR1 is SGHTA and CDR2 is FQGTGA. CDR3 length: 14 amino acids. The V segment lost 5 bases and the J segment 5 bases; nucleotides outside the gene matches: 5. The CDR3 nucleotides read TGTGCCAGCAGCCTGGGACAGGGAAGAGATACGCAGTATTTT. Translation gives CASSLGQGRDTQYF.

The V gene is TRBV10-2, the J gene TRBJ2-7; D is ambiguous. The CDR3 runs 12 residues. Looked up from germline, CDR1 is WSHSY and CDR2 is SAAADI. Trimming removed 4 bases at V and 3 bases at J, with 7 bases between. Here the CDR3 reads CASSGPSYEQYF. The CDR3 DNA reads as TGCGCCAGCAGTGGCCCGAGCTACGAGCAGTACTTC.

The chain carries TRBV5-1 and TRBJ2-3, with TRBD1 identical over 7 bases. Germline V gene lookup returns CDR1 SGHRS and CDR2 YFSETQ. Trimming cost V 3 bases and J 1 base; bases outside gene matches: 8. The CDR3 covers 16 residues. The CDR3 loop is CASSSGRGKGTDTQYF. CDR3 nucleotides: TGCGCCAGCAGCTCGGGCAGGGGGAAGGGCACAGATACGCAGTATTTT.

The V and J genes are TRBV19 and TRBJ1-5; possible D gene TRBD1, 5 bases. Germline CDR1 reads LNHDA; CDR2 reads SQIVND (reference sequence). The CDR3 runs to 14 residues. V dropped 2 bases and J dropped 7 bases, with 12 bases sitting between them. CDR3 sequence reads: CASSILGEVQPQHF. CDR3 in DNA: TGTGCCAGTAGTATATTAGGGGAGGTACAGCCCCAGCATTTT.

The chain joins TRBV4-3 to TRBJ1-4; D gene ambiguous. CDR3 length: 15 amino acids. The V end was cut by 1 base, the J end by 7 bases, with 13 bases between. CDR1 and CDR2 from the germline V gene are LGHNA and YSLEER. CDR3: CASSQGVAAIEKLFF. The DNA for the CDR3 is TGCGCCAGCAGCCAAGGGGTTGCAGCGATTGAAAAACTGTTTTTT.

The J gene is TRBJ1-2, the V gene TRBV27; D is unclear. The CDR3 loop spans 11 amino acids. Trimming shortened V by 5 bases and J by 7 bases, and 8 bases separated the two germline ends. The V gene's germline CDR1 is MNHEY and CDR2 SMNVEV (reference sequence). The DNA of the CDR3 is TGTGCCAGCAGTGTACTATGTGGCTACACCTTC. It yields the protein CASSVLCGYTF.

CDR3 coding DNA: TGTGCCAGCAGTTTAGTCGCGGGGTCTTCCTACGAGCAGTACTTC. It encodes CASSLVAGSSYEQYF. V gene TRBV28 combines with J gene TRBJ2-7; D is perhaps TRBD2 (6 bases). The CDR3 runs to 15 residues. Trimming cost V 2 bases and J 1 base, with 12 bases left between them. Germline V gene data show CDR1 as MDHEN and CDR2 as SYDVKM. Supplemented by reference TRBV28 and TRBJ2-7, the full variable domain reads DVKVTQSSRYLVKRTGEKVFLECVQDMDHENMFWYRQDPGLGLRLIYFSYDVKMKEKGDIPEGYSVSREKKERFSLILESASTNQTSMYLCASSLVAGSSYEQYFGPGTRLTVT.